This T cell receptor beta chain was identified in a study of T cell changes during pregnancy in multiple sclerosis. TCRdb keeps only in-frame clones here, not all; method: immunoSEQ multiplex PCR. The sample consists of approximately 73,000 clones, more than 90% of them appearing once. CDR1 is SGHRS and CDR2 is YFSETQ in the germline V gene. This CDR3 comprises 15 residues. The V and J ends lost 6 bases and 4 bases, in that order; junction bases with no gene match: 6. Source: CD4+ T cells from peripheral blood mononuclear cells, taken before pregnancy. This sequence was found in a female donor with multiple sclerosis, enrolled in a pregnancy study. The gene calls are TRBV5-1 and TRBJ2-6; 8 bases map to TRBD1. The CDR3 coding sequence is TGCGCCAGCACAGGGGGCCTCACCGGGGCCAACGTCCTGACTTTC. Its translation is CASTGGLTGANVLTF.